One sample yielded the 10 T cell receptor delta chains listed below, sequenced in a study of γδ T cells in repeated Plasmodium falciparum infection. TCRdb reran clone calling via CATT on the multiplex PCR reads. Of approximately 93,000 delta-chain clones in the sample, 0.75% to 1% were seen once. Flow sorting of PBMC yielded separate Vgamma9/Vdelta2+ and Vdelta2-negative gammadelta T cell populations for bulk repertoire analysis. The sequenced sample consisted of gamma-delta T cells from blood. Receptor source: a pool of human donors (malaria-infected and uninfected, not separated).

This clone was counted between two and nine times. The mismatch at residue 6 between this DNA's translation and the TCRdb protein of a much larger clone likely reflects a read error; the protein shown is translated from the DNA. The V call is TRDV2, the J call TRDJ1; 9 bases match TRDD3. The J gene was missing in TCRdb and was found by matching the end of the DNA to germline. CDR1 is GEAIGNYY and CDR2 is EKD in the germline V gene. This CDR3 comprises 18 residues. Trimming cost V 3 bases and J 5 bases; bases outside gene matches: 18. The CDR3 DNA reads TGTGCCTGTGACGCCGACGGTACTGGGGGACTCAAGGTGGATAAACTCATCTTT. It encodes CACDADGTGGLKVDKLIF.

Concerning this clone itself: Given a far larger clone just one base away, this is likely a sequencing read error. The sample holds other DNA sequences that translate to the same CDR3. The J gene has no call, while the V gene is TRDV2. The CDR3 sequence is 14 residues long. Germline assignment: CDR1 GEAIGNYY and CDR2 EKD. The CDR3: CACDRRRYTDKLIF. CDR3 DNA sequence: TGTGCCTGTGATCGTCGAAGGTACACCGATAAACTCATCTTC.

This clone was detected only a few times. The protein TCRdb lists belongs to a much larger clone and differs from this DNA's translation at residue 14, which points to a read error; the protein shown is made from the DNA. The rearrangement joins TRDV1 to TRDJ1; TRDD3 matches at 8 bases. The CDR3 is 16 residues long. From germline, CDR1 is TSWWSYY and CDR2 QGS. CDR3 protein: CALGEFGGSYTDKPIF. The CDR3 region has the DNA TGTGCTCTTGGGGAATTTGGGGGATCCTACACCGATAAACCCATCTTT.

This clone has only a few counts. The TCRdb protein comes from a much larger clone and disagrees with this DNA's translation at residue 13, likely due to a read error; the protein given here is derived from the DNA. The CDR3 loop reads CACDTVVLGDIDRLIF. The CDR3 coding sequence is TGTGCCTGTGACACCGTCGTACTGGGGGATATCGATAGACTCATCTTT. The rearrangement joins TRDV2 to TRDJ1, with 11 positions matching TRDD3. Germline lookup yields CDR1 GEAIGNYY and CDR2 EKD. The CDR3 extends over 16 amino acids.

This clone occurred a few times. With only one base between it and a far larger clone, this is likely a read error. This sample includes further DNA sequences coding for the same CDR3. The chain couples TRDV2 to TRDJ2; 7 positions match TRDD2. Since TCRdb gives no J gene, matching the DNA to germline was used here to assign it. Germline lookup yields CDR1 GEAIGNYY and CDR2 EKD. This CDR3 comprises 20 residues. Trimming took 4 bases from V and 4 from J; bases not matched to a gene: 23. CDR3 residues: CACDTVGSLPSLAETAQLFF. CDR3 DNA sequence: TGTGCCTGTGATACCGTCGGATCCCTGCCTTCCTTAGCTGAGACAGCACAACTCTTCTTT.

A remark on this clone: A far larger clone is one base from this, pointing to a likely read error. This sample also contains other DNA sequences that code for the same CDR3. The rearrangement joins TRDV1 to TRDJ1; tentative D call: TRDD2 (6 bases). CDR1 and CDR2 (germline): TSWWSYY, QGS. There are 19 residues in the CDR3. V was shortened by 8 bases and J by 0 bases, with 28 bases between the two germline ends. CDR3 amino acids: CALSYRDGRGLQYTDKLIF. For the CDR3, the DNA is TGTGCTCTTTCCTACCGGGATGGTCGAGGGTTACAGTACACCGATAAACTCATCTTT.

The table lists this clone with a few counts. This likely stems from a read error, as it lies one base from a far larger clone. This CDR3 is also generated by other DNA sequences in the sample. The chain uses TRDV2 and TRDJ1, with D possibly being TRDD3 (5 bases). This CDR3 has 15 residues. Germline V lookup: CDR1 GEAIGNYY, CDR2 EKD. V was shortened by 0 bases and J by 10 bases, with 20 bases between the two germline ends. The CDR3 region has the DNA TGTGCCTGTGACACCGGAGACCTGGGTCCCTCAGGACTCATCTTT. It encodes CACDTGDLGPSGLIF.

This clone was seen many times. TCRdb pairs this DNA with a much larger clone's protein that differs at residue 5, likely a read error; the protein shown was translated from the DNA. This chain links TRDV2 with TRDJ1; TRDD3 agrees at 8 bases. CDR3 length equals 16 residues. V lost 3 bases, J lost 4 bases, and 12 bases stayed unmatched. The V gene's germline CDR1 is GEAIGNYY and CDR2 EKD. CDR3 nucleotides: TGTGCCTGTGACCCCCTCGCTGGGGGAAACCACGATAAACTCATCTTT. The encoded protein is CACDPLAGGNHDKLIF.

This clone was seen more than once but under ten times. TCRdb has a much larger clone's protein, which differs at residue 12 from the translation of this DNA, likely because of a read error; what is shown is the protein translated from the DNA. This chain joins TRDV2 and TRDJ1; 9 bases match TRDD3. The CDR3 spans 16 residues. CDR1 and CDR2 from the germline V gene are GEAIGNYY and EKD. For the CDR3, the DNA is TGTGCCTGTACCGGGGGATACAGTAGAGGAACCGCTAAACTCATCTTT. Translation: CACTGGYSRGTAKLIF.

Turning to this clone: This DNA's translation and the protein TCRdb lists, from a much larger clone, do not match at residue 3, likely due to a read error; the protein shown is translated from the DNA. Other nucleotide sequences in the sample specify the same CDR3. V and J are TRDV1 and TRDJ1, with D possibly matching TRDD3 (6 bases). Germline V gene sequence: CDR1 TSWWSYY, CDR2 QGS. The CDR3 totals 18 residues. In DNA, the CDR3 is TGTGCTCCTGGGGAAATCGCTCAAGTCGTCCCCCACACCGATAAACTCATCTTT. Amino acid sequence: CAPGEIAQVVPHTDKLIF.